This entry lists 21 T cell receptor beta chains sequenced from one sample in a study of control samples from healthy donors and cancer patients. TCRdb's copy holds only in-frame clones and misses some; the assay was immunoSEQ multiplex PCR. The sample records tens of thousands of clones, roughly nine tenths being singletons. The specimen sequenced was PBMCs. The receptors were sampled from a man in his fifties or sixties with head and neck cancer.

This sequence joins TRBV25-1 and TRBJ1-4; 8 bases are a match to TRBD1. J lost 6 bases, V lost 6 bases, and 9 bases had no gene match. CDR1 is MGHDK and CDR2 is SYGVNS in the germline V gene. The CDR3 is 15 residues long. The CDR3 DNA sequence: TGTGCCAGCAGGGACACAGGGGGTGCCGATGAAAAACTGTTTTTT. Translated: CASRDTGGADEKLFF.

This CDR3 reads CASSSPEREGDEQFF. The DNA of the CDR3 is TGTGCCAGCAGCTCCCCGGAGCGGGAGGGCGATGAGCAGTTCTTC. The chain employs TRBV7-9 and TRBJ2-1; 10 bases map to TRBD2. The germline V gene encodes CDR1 SEHNR and CDR2 FQNEAQ (reference sequence). Germline trimming cut 4 bases from V and 8 bases from J; bases unmatched to any gene: 8. CDR3 length equals 15 residues.

The table lists this clone with a few counts. The chain combines TRBV7-8 with TRBJ1-6; 8 nucleotides match TRBD1. The CDR3 is 15 amino acids. V was pared by 3 bases and J by 6 bases, with 4 bases of the junction left unmatched. CDR1 is SGHVS, CDR2 FQNEAQ, per germline. The CDR3 reads CASSFGQGGNSPLHF. CDR3 in DNA: TGTGCCAGCAGCTTCGGACAGGGAGGTAATTCACCCCTCCACTTT. The full variable domain, completed using reference TRBV7-8 and TRBJ1-6, is GAGVSQSPRYKVAKRGQDVALRCDPISGHVSLFWYQQALGQGPEFLTYFQNEAQLDKSGLPSDRFFAERPEGSVSTLKIQRTQQEDSAVYLCASSFGQGGNSPLHFGNGTRLTVT.

The genes are TRBV12-3 or TRBV12-4 and TRBJ2-3; D uncertain. The length of the CDR3 is 12 residues. With 6 bases removed from V and 15 bases from J, the gap between germline ends came to 19 bases. The CDR3 here is CASSGPGSDKYF. The CDR3 DNA sequence: TGTGCCAGCAGCGGCCCCGGGTCTGATAAATATTTT.

This chain uses TRBV7-9 with TRBJ1-5; perhaps TRBD1 as D (6 bases). Germline CDR1 SEHNR, CDR2 FQNEAQ (reference sequence). The V and J ends lost 3 bases and 9 bases respectively, with 21 bases between them. The CDR3 runs to 16 residues. The CDR3 protein is CASSLGRDKEGLPQHF. The DNA of the CDR3 is TGTGCCAGCAGCTTGGGCCGGGACAAGGAGGGGTTGCCCCAGCATTTT. Looking up the rest from reference TRBV7-9 and TRBJ1-5 gives the full variable domain: DTGVSQNPRHKITKRGQNVTFRCDPISEHNRLYWYRQTLGQGPEFLTYFQNEAQLEKSRLLSDRFSAERPKGSFSTLEIQRTEQGDSAMYLCASSLGRDKEGLPQHFGDGTRLSIL.

The chain joins TRBV21-1 to TRBJ2-7; the D call TRBD2 from the table was never checked on the DNA. TRBV21-1 is flagged as a pseudogene. This CDR3 is 17 amino acids long. The CDR3: CASSNRKPGLAVYEQYF. In DNA form, the CDR3 reads TGTGCCAGCAGCAACCGTAAACCGGGACTAGCGGTTTACGAGCAGTACTTC.

The J gene is TRBJ1-1, the V gene TRBV7-9; 11 positions agree with TRBD1. Germline CDR1 SEHNR, CDR2 FQNEAQ (reference sequence). CDR3 length: 17 residues. V lost 4 bases, J lost 6 bases, and 13 bases stayed unmatched. CDR3 region: CASSSTGTGGVVAEAFF. For the CDR3, the DNA is TGTGCCAGCAGCTCGACTGGGACAGGGGGGGTTGTCGCTGAAGCTTTCTTT.

The gene calls are TRBV27 and TRBJ1-5, with 7 bases fitting TRBD1. J lost 3 bases, V lost 6 bases, and 14 bases had no gene match. The CDR3 is made up of 17 amino acids. Germline-derived CDR1 and CDR2 are MNHEY and SMNVEV (reference sequence). For the CDR3, the DNA is TGTGCCAGCAGGAAAACAAACAGGGGAGGCGTCAATCAGCCCCAGCATTTT. It specifies CASRKTNRGGVNQPQHF.

This sequence joins TRBV28 and TRBJ1-2; 9 bases are a match to TRBD1. Germline CDR1 MDHEN, CDR2 SYDVKM. The CDR3 has 16 residues. With V trimmed by 2 bases and J by 6 bases, 10 bases remained unmatched. CDR3 nucleotide sequence: TGTGCCAGCAGTTTAAATCCGGGACAGGGAGGCGATGGCTACACCTTC. Protein product: CASSLNPGQGGDGYTF.

V is TRBV7-9 and J is TRBJ1-2; weak D call: TRBD1 (5 bases). The CDR3 covers 10 residues. The ends were cut back, 9 bases at V and 5 bases at J, with 7 bases in the middle. Per the germline V gene, CDR1 is SEHNR and CDR2 is FQNEAQ (reference sequence). For the CDR3, the DNA is TGTGCCAGTGAGGGGTATGGCTACACCTTC. Residues: CASEGYGYTF.

J is TRBJ2-5 and V is TRBV4-2; TRBD1 agrees at 7 bases. V lost 4 bases and J lost 3; bases outside the gene matches: 5. Germline CDR1 reads LGHNA; CDR2 reads YNFKEQ. This CDR3 is 14 amino acids long. CDR3 amino acids: CASSLPGQKETQYF. As DNA, the CDR3 is TGTGCCAGCAGCCTTCCGGGACAGAAAGAGACCCAGTACTTC.

The CDR3 here is CASRGWQEPSNQPQHF. The DNA for the CDR3 is TGTGCCAGCAGGGGGTGGCAGGAGCCTAGCAATCAGCCCCAGCATTTT. The chain combines TRBV28 with TRBJ1-5; D ambiguous. The CDR3 has 16 residues. Looked up from germline, CDR1 is MDHEN and CDR2 is SYDVKM. Trimming stripped 6 bases from V and 0 bases from J, with 15 bases between.

The chain uses TRBV4-2 and TRBJ2-7; the D is unclear. Germline V gene sequence: CDR1 LGHNA, CDR2 YNFKEQ. The V end was cut by 0 bases, the J end by 2 bases, with 14 bases between. The CDR3 runs 16 residues. The CDR3 region has the DNA TGTGCCAGCAGCCAAGAATGGTCAGCGCCCCCCTACGAGCAGTACTTC. The encoded protein is CASSQEWSAPPYEQYF.

Details on this clone: The sample has other DNA sequences that encode this CDR3 too. This rearrangement joins TRBV5-4 to TRBJ2-1, with D perhaps matching TRBD1 (6 bases). Trimming took off 5 bases at V and 4 bases at J, with 10 bases between the two ends. Germline CDR1 is SGHNT and CDR2 is YYREEE (reference sequence). The CDR3 loop spans 13 amino acids. The CDR3 reads CASRSDSYNEQFF. CDR3 sequence (DNA): TGTGCCAGCAGGTCGGACAGTTACAATGAGCAGTTCTTC.

CDR3 coding DNA: TGTGCCAGCAGTTACTTCGGGAGACTCACAGATACGCAGTATTTT. This codes for CASSYFGRLTDTQYF. The rearrangement links TRBV6-5 to TRBJ2-3; a weak D match, TRBD2 (6 bases). Trimming left V 1 base short and J 2 bases short, with 10 bases between. CDR1 MNHEY and CDR2 SVGAGI come from the germline V gene. The CDR3 consists of 15 residues.

The chain couples TRBV9 to TRBJ2-3; 7 nucleotides agree with TRBD1. V shed 1 base, J shed 5 bases, and the junction held 10 bases outside the gene matches. From germline, CDR1 is SGDLS and CDR2 YYNGEE. This CDR3 contains 16 residues. The CDR3 here is CASSVRTGAQGDTQYF. CDR3 in DNA: TGTGCCAGCAGCGTACGGACAGGTGCCCAAGGAGATACGCAGTATTTT.

V usage is TRBV11-3 and J usage is TRBJ2-1; the match to TRBD2 covers 9 bases. The CDR3 sequence is 15 residues long. Germline CDR1 is SGHNT and CDR2 is YENEEA. V gave up 1 base and J gave up 6 bases; unmatched junction bases: 4. CDR3 region: CASSLGWRGGNEQFF. In nucleotides, the CDR3 is TGTGCCAGCAGCTTAGGGTGGCGGGGGGGCAATGAGCAGTTCTTC.

The gene calls are TRBV7-9 and TRBJ1-4; a weak D match, TRBD1 (6 bases). The CDR3 is 14 residues long. Trimming took off 2 bases at V and 7 bases at J, with 11 bases between the two ends. Germline CDR1 is SEHNR and CDR2 is FQNEAQ (reference sequence). CDR3 loop: CASSLIGGGEKLFF. CDR3 DNA: TGTGCCAGCAGCTTAATCGGGGGCGGTGAAAAACTGTTTTTT.

The rearrangement joins TRBV30 to TRBJ1-5; TRBD1 agrees at 12 bases. CDR3 length: 15 amino acids. The J segment lost 5 bases and the V segment lost 2 bases, leaving 4 bases of the junction unmatched. Germline V gives CDR1 GTSNPN, CDR2 SVGIG (reference sequence). The CDR3 coding sequence is TGTGCCTGGAGTCCGGGACAGGGGGCCGATCAGCCCCAGCATTTT. Protein product: CAWSPGQGADQPQHF.

The CDR3 sequence: CASSIAGGLPQETQYF. DNA of the CDR3: TGTGCCAGTAGTATAGCGGGAGGGCTCCCGCAAGAGACCCAGTACTTC. The chain combines TRBV19 with TRBJ2-5; 8 bases fit TRBD2. The CDR3 covers 16 residues. Germline V gene data show CDR1 as LNHDA and CDR2 as SQIVND (reference sequence). Unmatched junction bases numbered 6, after V lost 1 base and J lost 2 bases. Drawing the rest from reference TRBV19 and TRBJ2-5, the complete variable domain is DGGITQSPKYLFRKEGQNVTLSCEQNLNHDAMYWYRQDPGQGLRLIYYSQIVNDFQKGDIAEGYSVSREKKESFPLTVTSAQKNPTAFYLCASSIAGGLPQETQYFGPGTRLLVL.

Written as DNA, the CDR3 is TGTGCCACCAGCAGAGGGGGGAACACTGAAGCTTTCTTT. This sequence encodes CATSRGGNTEAFF. The chain joins TRBV15 to TRBJ1-1; no definite D call. The germline V gene encodes CDR1 LNHNV and CDR2 YYDKDF (reference sequence). CDR3 length equals 13 residues. The V and J ends lost 1 base and 1 base respectively, with 4 bases between them. Full variable domain (outside the CDR3, taken from reference TRBV15 and TRBJ1-1): DAMVIQNPRYQVTQFGKPVTLSCSQTLNHNVMYWYQQKSSQAPKLLFHYYDKDFNNEADTPDNFQSRRPNTSFCFLDIRSPGLGDTAMYLCATSRGGNTEAFFGQGTRLTVV.